This entry is about one TCR beta chain. This sample was included in a study of CD8+ T cells in alopecia areata. Study-level information: Among treated patients, oral tofacitinib was administered at 5 to 10 mg twice daily.

cDNA reverse transcribed from extracted RNA served as the sequencing template. Produced via immunoSEQ multiplex PCR; TCRdb's table is partial and in-frame only. Here the sample spans 130,000 to 150,000 clones, approximately 50% being singletons. The V and J ends lost 4 bases and 1 base respectively, with 7 bases between them. This CDR3 has 13 amino acids. Germline CDR1 is SGHTA and CDR2 is FQGNSA. Lesional scalp punch biopsies and peripheral blood were collected from alopecia areata patients. V usage is TRBV7-2 and J usage is TRBJ2-5; D uncertain. The source was CD4+ T cells sorted from blood, collected at week 0. This clonotype originated in a human donor with alopecia areata. The DNA of the CDR3 is TGTGCCAGCAGCTATAGGACCCAAGAGACCCAGTACTTC. Amino acids: CASSYRTQETQYF.